Listed below are T cell receptor beta chains from one sample, sequenced in a study of vaccination effects on CD4 cells after COVID-19. Clones were read by immunoSEQ multiplex PCR, and TCRdb kept only the in-frame ones, dropping some. There are around 49,000 clones in the sample; around 72% occur only once, and 25% to 30% lies in the top ten. For these receptors, no antigen is known. This material consisted of CD4+ T cells from PBMCs cultured with a peptide pool, taken before COVID-19 vaccination. The receptor source for this set is a human donor who had a prior SARS-CoV-2 infection. Each CDR3 is given with its conserved first and last residue. Fields, in order: D gene, clone size, J gene, V gene, CDR3 protein, CDR3 DNA. The D gene is left open where the match is weak. Not all rows give a size; the values are once, few, many and, for expanded clones, a class.

.	once	TRBJ2-7	TRBV19	CASTTSWGNYEQYF	TGTGCCAGTACCACATCGTGGGGGAACTACGAGCAGTACTTC
TRBD1	.	TRBJ1-1	TRBV2	CASQTGIYTEAFF	TGTGCCAGCCAGACAGGGATTTACACTGAAGCTTTCTTT
.	.	TRBJ2-3	TRBV25-1	CASSEDFSAPGTDTQYF	TGTGCCAGCAGTGAGGACTTCAGCGCCCCTGGCACAGATACGCAGTATTTT
TRBD2	.	TRBJ2-1	TRBV11-3	CASSPGRGSYNEQFF	TGTGCCAGCAGCCCGGGGCGGGGGTCCTACAATGAGCAGTTCTTC
.	.	TRBJ1-1	TRBV11-3	CASSLGLSSAVPYF	TGTGCCAGCAGCTTAGGGTTGTCGTCGGCAGTACCCTACTTT
TRBD1	.	TRBJ1-3	TRBV5-1	CASSSRTGRGNTIYF	TGCGCCAGCAGCTCACGGACAGGGAGAGGAAACACCATATATTTT
TRBD2	.	TRBJ2-7	TRBV7-2	CASSLGLAATYEQYF	TGTGCCAGCAGCTTAGGACTAGCGGCGACCTACGAGCAGTACTTC
.	.	TRBJ1-3	TRBV5-6	CASSLYEAIYSGNTIYF	TGTGCCAGCAGCTTGTACGAGGCCATTTACTCTGGAAACACCATATATTTT
.	.	TRBJ2-4	TRBV27	CASSLYQRPNLKNIQYF	TGTGCCAGCAGTTTATACCAGCGGCCGAACTTGAAAAACATTCAGTACTTC
TRBD1	.	TRBJ1-6	TRBV5-1	CASSLLGTVNSPLHF	TGCGCCAGCAGCTTGTTGGGGACAGTAAATTCACCCCTCCACTTT
.	.	TRBJ1-1	TRBV3-1/TRBV3-2	CASSQADREAFF	TGTGCCAGCAGCCAAGCGGACAGAGAAGCTTTCTTT
TRBD1	.	TRBJ1-1	TRBV11-3	CASSLAGGDTEAFF	TGTGCCAGCAGCTTAGCAGGGGGCGACACTGAAGCTTTCTTT
TRBD1	once	TRBJ2-7	TRBV5-4	CASSSEGFQGAHEQYF	TGTGCCAGCAGCTCGGAGGGTTTTCAGGGGGCCCACGAGCAGTACTTC
TRBD1	.	TRBJ2-7	TRBV5-1	CASSLDHGTGGFLYF	TGCGCCAGCAGCTTGGATCACGGGACAGGGGGATTTCTGTACTTC
.	.	TRBJ1-6	TRBV18	CASSPPDRDIHGSPLHF	TGTGCCAGCTCACCACCCGACCGGGACATCCATGGGTCACCCCTCCACTTT
.	.	TRBJ2-7	TRBV5-1	CASRRGAAFYEQYF	TGCGCCAGCAGGCGAGGGGCGGCTTTCTACGAGCAGTACTTC
.	.	TRBJ2-1	TRBV15	CATNPDGSYNEQFF	TGTGCCACCAATCCTGACGGCTCCTACAATGAGCAGTTCTTC
.	.	TRBJ2-1	TRBV27	CASSFITSYYTEQFF	TGTGCCAGCAGTTTTATAACTAGTTATTACACTGAGCAGTTCTTC
TRBD2	.	TRBJ2-1	TRBV12-3/TRBV12-4	CASKGGRGGEQFF	TGTGCCAGCAAGGGCGGGAGGGGCGGTGAGCAGTTCTTC
TRBD1	.	TRBJ1-1	TRBV27	CASSPSINRGEIKAFF	TGTGCCAGCAGCCCTAGCATAAACAGGGGGGAGATTAAAGCTTTCTTT
.	once	TRBJ1-2	TRBV27	CASSLNGYTANYGYTF	TGTGCCAGCAGTTTAAATGGGTACACAGCTAACTATGGCTACACCTTC
.	.	TRBJ1-1	TRBV4-3	CASSSYGENTEAFF	TGCGCCAGCAGCTCCTATGGGGAAAACACTGAAGCTTTCTTT
.	once	TRBJ1-1	TRBV29-1	CSVGPTLSWELGEAFF	TGCAGCGTAGGGCCCACGCTCTCGTGGGAATTAGGTGAAGCTTTCTTT
TRBD1	.	TRBJ2-2	TRBV10-3	CAIGQDRSGELFF	TGTGCCATCGGACAGGACAGGTCCGGGGAGCTGTTTTTT
TRBD2	.	TRBJ2-5	TRBV12-3/TRBV12-4	CASSLGTSVLYF	TGTGCCAGCAGTCTAGGGACTAGTGTGCTGTACTTC
.	.	TRBJ2-5	TRBV27	CASSPSLSWETQYF	TGTGCCAGCAGTCCCTCGCTGTCTTGGGAGACCCAGTACTTC
TRBD1	once	TRBJ1-6	TRBV6-4	CASRAQGNDSPLHF	TGTGCCAGCAGAGCACAGGGGAACGATTCACCCCTCCACTTT
.	.	TRBJ2-3	TRBV9	CASSTRLVTDTQYF	TGTGCCAGCAGCACACGACTAGTTACAGATACGCAGTATTTT